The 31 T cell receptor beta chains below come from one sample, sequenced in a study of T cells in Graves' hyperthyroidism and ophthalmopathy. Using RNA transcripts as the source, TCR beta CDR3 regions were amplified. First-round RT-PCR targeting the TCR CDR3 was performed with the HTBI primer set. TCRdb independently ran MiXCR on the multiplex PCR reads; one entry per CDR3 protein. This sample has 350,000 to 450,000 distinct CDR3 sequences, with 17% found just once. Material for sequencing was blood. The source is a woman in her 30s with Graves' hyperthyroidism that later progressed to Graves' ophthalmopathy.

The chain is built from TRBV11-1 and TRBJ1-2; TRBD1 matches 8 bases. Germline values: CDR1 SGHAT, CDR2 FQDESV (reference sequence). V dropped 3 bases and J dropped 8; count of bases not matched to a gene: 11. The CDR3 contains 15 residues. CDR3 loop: CASSLLTGEDYGYTF. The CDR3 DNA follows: TGTGCCAGCAGCTTGCTGACAGGGGAAGATTACGGCTACACCTTC. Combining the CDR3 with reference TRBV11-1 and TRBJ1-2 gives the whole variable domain EAEVAQSPRYKITEKSQAVAFWCDPISGHATLYWYRQILGQGPELLVQFQDESVVDDSQLPKDRFSAERLKGVDSTLKIQPAELGDSAMYLCASSLLTGEDYGYTFGSGTRLTVV.

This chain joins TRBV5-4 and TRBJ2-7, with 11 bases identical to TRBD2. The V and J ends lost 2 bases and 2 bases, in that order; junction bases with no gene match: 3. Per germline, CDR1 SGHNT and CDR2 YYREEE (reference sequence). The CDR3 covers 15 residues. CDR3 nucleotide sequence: TGTGCCAGCAGCTTTACTAGCGGGGGAGCCTACGAGCAGTACTTC. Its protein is CASSFTSGGAYEQYF.

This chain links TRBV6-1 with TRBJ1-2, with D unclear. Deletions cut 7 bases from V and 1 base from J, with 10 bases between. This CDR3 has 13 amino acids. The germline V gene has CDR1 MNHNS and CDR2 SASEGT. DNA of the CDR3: TGTGCCAGCACCGACACCTTTAACTATGGCTACACCTTC. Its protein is CASTDTFNYGYTF.

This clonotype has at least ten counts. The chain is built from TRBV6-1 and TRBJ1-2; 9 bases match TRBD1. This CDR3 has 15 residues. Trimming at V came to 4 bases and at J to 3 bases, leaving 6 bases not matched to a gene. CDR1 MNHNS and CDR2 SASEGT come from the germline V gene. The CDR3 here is CASSGNWDRDYGYTF. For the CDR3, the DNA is TGTGCCAGCAGTGGGAACTGGGACAGGGACTATGGCTACACCTTC.

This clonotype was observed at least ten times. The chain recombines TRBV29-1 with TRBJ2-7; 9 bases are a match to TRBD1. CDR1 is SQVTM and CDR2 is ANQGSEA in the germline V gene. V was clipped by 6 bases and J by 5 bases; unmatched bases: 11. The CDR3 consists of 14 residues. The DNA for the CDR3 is TGCAGCGTAGTTCCGGGACAGGGTAGTGACGAGCAGTACTTC. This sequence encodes CSVVPGQGSDEQYF.

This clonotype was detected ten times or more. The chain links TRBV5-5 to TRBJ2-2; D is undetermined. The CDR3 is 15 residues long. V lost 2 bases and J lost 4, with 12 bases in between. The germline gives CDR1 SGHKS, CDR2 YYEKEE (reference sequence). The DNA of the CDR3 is TGTGCCAGCAGCTTCGGCACCTACTCCACCGGGGAGCTGTTTTTT. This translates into CASSFGTYSTGELFF.

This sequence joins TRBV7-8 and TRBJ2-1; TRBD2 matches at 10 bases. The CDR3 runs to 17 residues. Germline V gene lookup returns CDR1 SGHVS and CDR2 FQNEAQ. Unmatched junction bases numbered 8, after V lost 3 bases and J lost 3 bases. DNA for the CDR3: TGTGCCAGCAGCTTGGGTCTAGCGGGGGCCGTCTACAATGAGCAGTTCTTC. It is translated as CASSLGLAGAVYNEQFF.

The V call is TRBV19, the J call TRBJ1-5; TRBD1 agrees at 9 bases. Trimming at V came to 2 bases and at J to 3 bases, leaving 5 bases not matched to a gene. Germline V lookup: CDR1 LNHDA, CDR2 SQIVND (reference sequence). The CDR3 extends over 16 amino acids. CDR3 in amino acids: CASSILGQGDNQPQHF. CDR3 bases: TGTGCCAGTAGTATATTGGGACAGGGAGACAATCAGCCCCAGCATTTT.

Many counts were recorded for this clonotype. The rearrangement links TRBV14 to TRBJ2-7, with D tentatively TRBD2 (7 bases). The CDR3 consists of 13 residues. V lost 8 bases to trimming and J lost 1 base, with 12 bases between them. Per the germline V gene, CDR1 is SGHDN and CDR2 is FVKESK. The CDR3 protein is CASAGGQSYEQYF. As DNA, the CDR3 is TGTGCCAGCGCCGGGGGGCAATCCTACGAGCAGTACTTC.

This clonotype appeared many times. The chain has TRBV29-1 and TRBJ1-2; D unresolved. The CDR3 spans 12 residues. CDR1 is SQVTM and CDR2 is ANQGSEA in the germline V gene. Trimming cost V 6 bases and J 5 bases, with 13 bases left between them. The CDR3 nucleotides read TGCAGCGTGGTCCGTCCCAGTTATGGCTACACCTTC. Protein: CSVVRPSYGYTF.

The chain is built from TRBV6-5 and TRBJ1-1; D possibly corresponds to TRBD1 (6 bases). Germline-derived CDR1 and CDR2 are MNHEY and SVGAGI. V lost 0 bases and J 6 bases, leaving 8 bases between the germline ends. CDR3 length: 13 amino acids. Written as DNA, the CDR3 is TGTGCCAGCAGTTACTCACAGGGCTCTGAAGCTTTCTTT. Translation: CASSYSQGSEAFF.

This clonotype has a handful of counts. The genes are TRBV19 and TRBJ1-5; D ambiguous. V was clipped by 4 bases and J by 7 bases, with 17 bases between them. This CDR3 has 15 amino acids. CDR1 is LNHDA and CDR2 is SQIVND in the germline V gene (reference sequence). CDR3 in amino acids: CASSTGRLPGQPQHF. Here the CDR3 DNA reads TGTGCCAGTAGTACCGGACGTCTCCCGGGGCAGCCCCAGCATTTT.

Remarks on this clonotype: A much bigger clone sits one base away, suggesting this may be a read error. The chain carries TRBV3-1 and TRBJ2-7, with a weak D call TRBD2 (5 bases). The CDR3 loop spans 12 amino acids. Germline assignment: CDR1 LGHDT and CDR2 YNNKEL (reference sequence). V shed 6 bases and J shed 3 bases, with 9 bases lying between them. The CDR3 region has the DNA TGTGCCAGCAGTCGTCGGGGCTACGAGCAGTACTTC. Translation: CASSRRGYEQYF.

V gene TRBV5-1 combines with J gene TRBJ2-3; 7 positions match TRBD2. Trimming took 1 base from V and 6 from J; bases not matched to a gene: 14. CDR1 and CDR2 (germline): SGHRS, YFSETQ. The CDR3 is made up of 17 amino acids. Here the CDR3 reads CASSLIGSGSKGDTQYF. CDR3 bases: TGCGCCAGCAGCTTGATCGGTAGCGGGTCCAAAGGGGATACGCAGTATTTT. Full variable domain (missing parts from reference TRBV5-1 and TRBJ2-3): KAGVTQTPRYLIKTRGQQVTLSCSPISGHRSVSWYQQTPGQGLQFLFEYFSETQRNKGNFPGRFSGRQFSNSRSEMNVSTLELGDSALYLCASSLIGSGSKGDTQYFGPGTRLTVL.

For the CDR3, the DNA is TGCGCCAGCAGTTTGTACGGGGCTTTCAATCAGCCCCAGCATTTT. Translating it yields CASSLYGAFNQPQHF. The J gene is TRBJ1-5, the V gene TRBV5-1; D possibly corresponds to TRBD1 (5 bases). V dropped 5 bases and J dropped 3 bases, with 15 bases sitting between them. The CDR3 runs to 15 residues. The V gene's germline CDR1 is SGHRS and CDR2 YFSETQ.

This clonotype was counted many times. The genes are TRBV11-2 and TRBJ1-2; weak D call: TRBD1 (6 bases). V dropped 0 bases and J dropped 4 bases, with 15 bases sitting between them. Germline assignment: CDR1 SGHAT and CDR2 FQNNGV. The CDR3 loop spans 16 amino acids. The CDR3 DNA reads TGTGCCAGCAGCTTAGAAGCAGGGGTGAATTTCTATGGCTACACCTTC. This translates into CASSLEAGVNFYGYTF.

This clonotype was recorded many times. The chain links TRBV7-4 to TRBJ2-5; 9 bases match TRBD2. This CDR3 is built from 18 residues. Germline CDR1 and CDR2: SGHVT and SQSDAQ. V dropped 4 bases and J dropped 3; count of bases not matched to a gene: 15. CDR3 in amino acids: CASSYSPGTSNSKETQYF. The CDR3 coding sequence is TGTGCCAGCAGCTACTCCCCGGGGACTAGCAATTCAAAAGAGACCCAGTACTTC.

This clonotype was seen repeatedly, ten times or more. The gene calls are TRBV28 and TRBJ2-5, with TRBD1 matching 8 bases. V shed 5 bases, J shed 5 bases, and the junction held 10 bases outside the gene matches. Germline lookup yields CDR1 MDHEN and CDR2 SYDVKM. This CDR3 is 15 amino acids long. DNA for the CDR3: TGTGCCAGCAGTCCGGACAGGGCGGTAGGGGAGACCCAGTACTTC. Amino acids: CASSPDRAVGETQYF.

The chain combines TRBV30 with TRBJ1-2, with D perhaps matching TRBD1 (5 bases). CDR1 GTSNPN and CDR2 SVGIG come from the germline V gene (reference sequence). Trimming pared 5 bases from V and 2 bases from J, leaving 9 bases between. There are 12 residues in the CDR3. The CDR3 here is CAWDRGNYGYTF. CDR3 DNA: TGTGCCTGGGACAGAGGGAACTATGGCTACACCTTC.

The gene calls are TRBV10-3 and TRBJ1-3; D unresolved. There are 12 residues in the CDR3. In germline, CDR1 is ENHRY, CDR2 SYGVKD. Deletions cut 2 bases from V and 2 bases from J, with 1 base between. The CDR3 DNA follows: TGTGCCATCAGTGAGGCTGGAAACACCATATATTTT. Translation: CAISEAGNTIYF.

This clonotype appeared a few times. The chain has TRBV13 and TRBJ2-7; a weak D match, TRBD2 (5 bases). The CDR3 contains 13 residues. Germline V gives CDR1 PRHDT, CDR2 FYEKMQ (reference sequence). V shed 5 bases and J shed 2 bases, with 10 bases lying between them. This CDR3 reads CASSTGVAYEQYF. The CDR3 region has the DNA TGTGCCAGCAGCACCGGGGTGGCCTACGAGCAGTACTTC.

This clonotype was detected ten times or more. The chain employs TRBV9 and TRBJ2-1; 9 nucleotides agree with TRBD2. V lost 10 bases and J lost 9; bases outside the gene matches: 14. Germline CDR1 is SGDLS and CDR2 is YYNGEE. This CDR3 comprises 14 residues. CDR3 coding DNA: TGTGCCGGCTCTCCGGCGGGGGGGCCGACTGAGCAGTTCTTC. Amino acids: CAGSPAGGPTEQFF.

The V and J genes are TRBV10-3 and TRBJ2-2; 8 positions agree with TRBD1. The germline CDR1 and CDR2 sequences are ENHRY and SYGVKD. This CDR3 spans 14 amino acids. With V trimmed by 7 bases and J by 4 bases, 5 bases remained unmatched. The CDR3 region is CAITRTGSTGELFF. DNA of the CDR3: TGTGCCATCACCCGGACAGGGAGCACCGGGGAGCTGTTTTTT.

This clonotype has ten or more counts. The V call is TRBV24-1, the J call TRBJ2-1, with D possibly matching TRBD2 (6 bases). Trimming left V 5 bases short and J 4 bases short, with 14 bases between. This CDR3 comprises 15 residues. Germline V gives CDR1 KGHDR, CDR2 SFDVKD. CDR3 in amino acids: CATSGLGGAYNEQFF. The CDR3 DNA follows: TGTGCCACCAGTGGACTCGGCGGGGCTTACAATGAGCAGTTCTTC.

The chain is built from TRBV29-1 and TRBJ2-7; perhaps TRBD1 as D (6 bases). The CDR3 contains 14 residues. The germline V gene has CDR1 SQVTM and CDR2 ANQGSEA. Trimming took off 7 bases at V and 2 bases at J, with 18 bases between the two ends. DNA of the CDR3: TGCAGCGCCAGTCAGGGGTTTCCGACCTACGAGCAGTACTTC. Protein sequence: CSASQGFPTYEQYF.

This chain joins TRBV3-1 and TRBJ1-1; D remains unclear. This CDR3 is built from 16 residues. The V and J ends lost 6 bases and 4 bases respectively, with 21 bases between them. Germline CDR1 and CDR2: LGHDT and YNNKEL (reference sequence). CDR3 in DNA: TGTGCCAGCAGTCCACCAATACCGGGATTATCCACTGAAGCTTTCTTT. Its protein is CASSPPIPGLSTEAFF.

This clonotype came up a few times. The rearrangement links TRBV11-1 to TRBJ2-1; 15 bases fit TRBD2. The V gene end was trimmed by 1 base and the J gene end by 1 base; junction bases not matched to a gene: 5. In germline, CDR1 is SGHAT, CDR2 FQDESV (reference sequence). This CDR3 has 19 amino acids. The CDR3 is CASSLGPGLAGGSYNEQFF. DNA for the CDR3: TGTGCCAGCAGCTTAGGCCCCGGACTAGCGGGAGGGTCCTACAATGAGCAGTTCTTC.

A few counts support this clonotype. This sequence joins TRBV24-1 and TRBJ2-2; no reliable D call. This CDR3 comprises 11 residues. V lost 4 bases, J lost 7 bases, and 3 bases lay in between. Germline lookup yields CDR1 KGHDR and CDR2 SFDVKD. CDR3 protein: CATSDGGELFF. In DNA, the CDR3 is TGTGCCACCAGTGACGGCGGGGAGCTGTTTTTT.

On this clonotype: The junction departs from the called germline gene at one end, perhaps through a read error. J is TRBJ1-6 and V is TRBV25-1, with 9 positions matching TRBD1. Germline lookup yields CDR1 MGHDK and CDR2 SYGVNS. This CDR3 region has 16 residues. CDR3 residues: CANSDPRTGDNSPLHF. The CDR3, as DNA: TGTGCCAACAGTGACCCTAGGACAGGGGACAATTCACCCCTCCACTTT.

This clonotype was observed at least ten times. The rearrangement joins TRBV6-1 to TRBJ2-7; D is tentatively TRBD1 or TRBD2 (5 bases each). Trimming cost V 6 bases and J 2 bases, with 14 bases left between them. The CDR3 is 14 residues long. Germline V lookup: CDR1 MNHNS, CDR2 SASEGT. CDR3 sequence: CASSLGTETYEQYF. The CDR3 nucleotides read TGTGCCAGCAGCCTTGGGACGGAGACCTACGAGCAGTACTTC.

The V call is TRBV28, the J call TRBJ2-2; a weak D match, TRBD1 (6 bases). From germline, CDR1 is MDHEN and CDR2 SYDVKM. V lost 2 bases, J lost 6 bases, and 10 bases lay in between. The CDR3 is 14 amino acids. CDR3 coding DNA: TGTGCCAGCAGTTTAATTAGGGGGTCCGGGGAGCTGTTTTTT. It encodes CASSLIRGSGELFF.